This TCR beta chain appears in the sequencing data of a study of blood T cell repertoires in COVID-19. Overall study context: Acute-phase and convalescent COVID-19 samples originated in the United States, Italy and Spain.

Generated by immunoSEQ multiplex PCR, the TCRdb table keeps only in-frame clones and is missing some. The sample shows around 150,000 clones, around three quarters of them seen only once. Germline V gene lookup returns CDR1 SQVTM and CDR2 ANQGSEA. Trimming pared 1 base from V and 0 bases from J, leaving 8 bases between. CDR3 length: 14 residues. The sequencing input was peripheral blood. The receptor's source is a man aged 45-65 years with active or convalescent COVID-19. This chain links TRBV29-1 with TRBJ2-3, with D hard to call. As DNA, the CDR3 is TGCAGCGTTGAAGTGAGACTGAGCACAGATACGCAGTATTTT. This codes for CSVEVRLSTDTQYF.